This TCR beta chain stems from a study of T-cell memory formation after mild COVID-19. TCRdb re-analysed the 5' RACE reads in MiXCR, keeping a single row per CDR3 protein. The repertoire consists of about 290,000 distinct CDR3 sequences, with under 20% occurring once and the leading ten covering roughly 24%. The CDR3 sequence is 15 residues long. V was pared by 2 bases and J by 4 bases, with 18 bases between. In germline, CDR1 is DFQATT, CDR2 SNEGSKA (reference sequence). V gene TRBV20-1 combines with J gene TRBJ2-7; TRBD2 is a possible D gene (6 bases). This sequence was found in a young man who had mild COVID-19 (a few samples of this study predate the infection). Cell type and time point are not known. The specimen was PBMCs or a T cell subset sorted from them (not recorded which). The CDR3 is CSARHTSGTLYEQYF. CDR3 coding DNA: TGCAGTGCTAGACACACCTCCGGGACTCTTTACGAGCAGTACTTC.